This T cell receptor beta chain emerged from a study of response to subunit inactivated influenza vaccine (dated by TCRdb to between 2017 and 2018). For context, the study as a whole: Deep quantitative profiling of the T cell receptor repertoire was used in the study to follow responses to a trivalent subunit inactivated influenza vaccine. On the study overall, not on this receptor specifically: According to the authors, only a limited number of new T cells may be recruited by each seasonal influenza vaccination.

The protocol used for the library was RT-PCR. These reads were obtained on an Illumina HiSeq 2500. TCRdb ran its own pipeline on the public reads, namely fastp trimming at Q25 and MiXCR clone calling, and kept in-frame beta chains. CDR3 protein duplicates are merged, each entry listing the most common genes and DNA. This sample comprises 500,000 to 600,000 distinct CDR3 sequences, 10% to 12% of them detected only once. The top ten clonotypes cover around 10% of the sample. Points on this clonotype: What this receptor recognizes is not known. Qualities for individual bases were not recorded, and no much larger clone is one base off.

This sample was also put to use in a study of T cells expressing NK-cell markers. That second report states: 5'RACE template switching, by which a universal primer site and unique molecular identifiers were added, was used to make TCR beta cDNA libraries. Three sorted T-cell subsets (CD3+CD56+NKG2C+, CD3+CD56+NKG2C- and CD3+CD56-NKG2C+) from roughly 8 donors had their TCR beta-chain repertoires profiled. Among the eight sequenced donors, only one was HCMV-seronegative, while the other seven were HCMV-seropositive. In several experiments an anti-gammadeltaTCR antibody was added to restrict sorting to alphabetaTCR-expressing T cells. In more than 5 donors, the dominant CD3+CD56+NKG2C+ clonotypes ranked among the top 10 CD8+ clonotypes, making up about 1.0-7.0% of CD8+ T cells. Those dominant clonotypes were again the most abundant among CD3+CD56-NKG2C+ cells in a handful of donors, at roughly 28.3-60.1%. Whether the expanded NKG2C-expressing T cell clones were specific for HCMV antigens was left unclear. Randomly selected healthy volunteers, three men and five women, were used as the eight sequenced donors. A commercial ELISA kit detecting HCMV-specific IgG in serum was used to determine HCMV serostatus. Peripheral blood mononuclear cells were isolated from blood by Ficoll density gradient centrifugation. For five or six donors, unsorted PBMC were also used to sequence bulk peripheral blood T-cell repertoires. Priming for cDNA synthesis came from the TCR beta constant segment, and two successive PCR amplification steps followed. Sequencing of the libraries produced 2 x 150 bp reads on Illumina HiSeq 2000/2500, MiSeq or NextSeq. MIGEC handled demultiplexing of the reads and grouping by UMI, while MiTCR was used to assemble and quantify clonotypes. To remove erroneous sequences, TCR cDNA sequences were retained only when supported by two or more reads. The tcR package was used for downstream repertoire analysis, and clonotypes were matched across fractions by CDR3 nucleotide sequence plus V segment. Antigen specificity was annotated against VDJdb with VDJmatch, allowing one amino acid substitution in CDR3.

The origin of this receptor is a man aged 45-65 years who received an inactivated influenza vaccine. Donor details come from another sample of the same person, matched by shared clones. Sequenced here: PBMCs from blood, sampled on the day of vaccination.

The CDR3: CASSPGARQFF. The DNA sequence is TGTGCCAGCAGCCCCGGAGCGAGGCAGTTCTTC. The receptor chain draws on TRBV7-2 and TRBJ2-1; the D gene is not confidently resolved. V is pared back by 5 bases and J by 12 bases, with 11 bases lying between the germline termini. The CDR3 covers 11 residues, taking in both the cysteine and the phenylalanine. Left in the record is the CDR3 DNA by itself, 33 bases read in frame from the first base. From a lookup of the germline V gene, CDR1 and CDR2 are SGHTA and FQGNSA.